This TCR beta chain was recorded in a study of OX40 agonist ivuxolimab in advanced cancers. Generated by immunoSEQ multiplex PCR, the TCRdb table keeps only in-frame clones and is missing some. The sample includes tens of thousands of clones, approximately 86% of them seen just once. The germline V and J ends were trimmed by 0 bases and 4 bases, with 13 bases remaining between them. The CDR3 totals 15 residues. Germline loops: CDR1 LGHNA, CDR2 YNFKEQ. V and J are TRBV4-2 and TRBJ2-7; D might be TRBD2 (6 bases). The starting material was CD4+ or CD8+ T cells sorted from blood, obtained in a trial of the OX40 agonist ivuxolimab. The source is an adult with an advanced solid tumor such as melanoma, head and neck, liver or kidney cancer. The CDR3 spells CASSQDRGVWYEQYF. CDR3 DNA: TGTGCCAGCAGCCAAGATCGCGGGGTATGGTACGAGCAGTACTTC.